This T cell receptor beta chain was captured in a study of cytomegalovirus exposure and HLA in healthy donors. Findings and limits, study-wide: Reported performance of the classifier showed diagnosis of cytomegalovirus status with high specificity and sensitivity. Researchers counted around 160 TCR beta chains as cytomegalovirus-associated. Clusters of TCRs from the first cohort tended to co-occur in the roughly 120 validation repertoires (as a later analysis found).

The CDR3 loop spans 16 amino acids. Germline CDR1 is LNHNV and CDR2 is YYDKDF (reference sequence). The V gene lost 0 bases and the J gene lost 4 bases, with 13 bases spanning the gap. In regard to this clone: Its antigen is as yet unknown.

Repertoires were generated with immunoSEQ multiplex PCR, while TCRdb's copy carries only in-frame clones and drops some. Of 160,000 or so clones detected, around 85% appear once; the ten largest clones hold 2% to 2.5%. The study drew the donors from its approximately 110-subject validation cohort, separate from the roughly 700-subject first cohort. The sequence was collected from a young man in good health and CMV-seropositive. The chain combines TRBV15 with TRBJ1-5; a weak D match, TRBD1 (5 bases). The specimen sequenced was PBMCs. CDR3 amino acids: CATSRDPRAANQPQHF. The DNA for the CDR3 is TGTGCCACCAGCAGAGATCCCAGGGCGGCTAATCAGCCCCAGCATTTT.